Presented here are 13 T cell receptor beta chains from one specimen sequenced in a study of blood T cell repertoires in COVID-19. Profiling relied on immunoSEQ multiplex PCR, and the TCRdb table lists in-frame clones only, not all of them. The sample records nearly 350,000 clones, about 88% being singletons. Sequenced material: peripheral blood. The receptors here all came from a woman aged 70-85 years with COVID-19, enrolled during active disease.

The chain is built from TRBV29-1 and TRBJ1-2; a weak D match, TRBD1 (5 bases). The CDR3 runs to 12 residues. The germline V and J ends were trimmed by 5 bases and 4 bases, with 11 bases remaining between them. CDR1 SQVTM and CDR2 ANQGSEA come from the germline V gene. The CDR3 sequence is CSVSRGLYGYTF. CDR3 DNA: TGCAGCGTTAGTAGGGGCCTCTATGGCTACACCTTC.

The chain employs TRBV3-1 (or the pseudogene TRBV3-2) and TRBJ2-3; 11 bases line up with TRBD1. The germline V gene encodes CDR1 LGHDT and CDR2 YNNKEL (reference sequence). This CDR3 has 16 amino acids. V trimming: 0 bases; J trimming: 5 bases; junction bases outside the gene matches: 4. DNA of the CDR3: TGTGCCAGCAGCCAAGATTGGACAGGGGGCCAAGATACGCAGTATTTT. Its translation is CASSQDWTGGQDTQYF.

The chain links TRBV7-2 to TRBJ1-6, with TRBD1 as a possible D gene (6 bases). V was pared by 2 bases and J by 10 bases, with 12 bases between. CDR3 length: 14 amino acids. Germline CDR1 is SGHTA and CDR2 is FQGNSA. CDR3 sequence reads: CASSLKQGGSPLHF. CDR3 bases: TGTGCCAGCAGCTTAAAACAGGGTGGCTCACCCCTCCACTTT.

This clone was detected a few times. The chain uses TRBV6-5 and TRBJ1-5, with a weak D call TRBD1 (5 bases). Trimming shortened V by 6 bases and J by 4 bases, and 10 bases separated the two germline ends. This CDR3 has 13 residues. Germline V gives CDR1 MNHEY, CDR2 SVGAGI. The CDR3 sequence is CASRGPGNQPQHF. The CDR3 region has the DNA TGTGCCAGCAGGGGTCCAGGGAATCAGCCCCAGCATTTT.

J is TRBJ1-5 and V is TRBV2; D remains unclear. The CDR3 runs to 14 residues. CDR1 SNHLY and CDR2 FYNNEI come from the germline V gene. V lost 4 bases and J lost 1, with 8 bases in between. Written as DNA, the CDR3 is TGTGCCAGCAGTGCAGACAAGAGCAATCAGCCCCAGCATTTT. Translation gives CASSADKSNQPQHF.

The chain couples TRBV12-5 to TRBJ1-1; D is uncertain. V was shortened by 2 bases and J by 1 base, with 5 bases between the two germline ends. This CDR3 is built from 13 residues. Germline V lookup: CDR1 LGHNT, CDR2 FRNRAP. CDR3 coding DNA: TGTGCTAGTGGTTTGCAGTCGAACACTGAAGCTTTCTTT. Translation gives CASGLQSNTEAFF.

V usage is TRBV30 and J usage is TRBJ2-6, with TRBD1 as a possible D gene (6 bases). This CDR3 region has 19 residues. CDR1 and CDR2 from the germline V gene are GTSNPN and SVGIG (reference sequence). The ends were cut back, 0 bases at V and 0 bases at J, with 18 bases in the middle. DNA for the CDR3: TGTGCCTGGAGTGTACTTCAGGGGCCTTTATACTCTGGGGCCAACGTCCTGACTTTC. This codes for CAWSVLQGPLYSGANVLTF.

The chain couples TRBV6-2 or TRBV6-3 to TRBJ2-1; 10 nucleotides line up with TRBD2. There are 16 residues in the CDR3. The junction had 6 bases not matched to a gene; V was cut back by 2 bases and J by 5 bases. CDR1 and CDR2 (germline): MNHEY, SVGEGT. The chain's CDR3 is CASSYPTSGGDNEQFF. The DNA for the CDR3 is TGTGCCAGCAGTTACCCTACCAGCGGGGGGGACAATGAGCAGTTCTTC.

This clone came up once. The V gene is TRBV9, the J gene TRBJ2-7; 15 bases match TRBD2. The CDR3 is 19 residues long. V lost 6 bases, J lost 6 bases, and 19 bases stayed unmatched. CDR1 SGDLS and CDR2 YYNGEE come from the germline V gene. The CDR3 region is CASIPLGTSGGKPSAEQYF. CDR3 nucleotides: TGTGCCAGCATCCCCCTTGGGACTAGCGGGGGGAAACCGTCGGCCGAGCAGTACTTC. The whole variable domain, filled in from reference TRBV9 and TRBJ2-7, reads DSGVTQTPKHLITATGQRVTLRCSPRSGDLSVYWYQQSLDQGLQFLIQYYNGEERAKGNILERFSAQQFPDLHSELNLSSLELGDSALYFCASIPLGTSGGKPSAEQYFGPGTRLTVT.

In its sample, this clone was seen a few times. The V gene is TRBV27, the J gene TRBJ1-1; TRBD1 agrees at 9 bases. Unmatched junction bases numbered 11, after V lost 5 bases and J lost 1 base. The CDR3 totals 17 residues. Germline V gene data show CDR1 as MNHEY and CDR2 as SMNVEV (reference sequence). The DNA for the CDR3 is TGTGCCAGCAGTACTCATTACAGGGGGCGGGCGAACACTGAAGCTTTCTTT. It encodes CASSTHYRGRANTEAFF.

The rearrangement links TRBV3-1 (or the pseudogene TRBV3-2) to TRBJ2-3; TRBD2 is a possible D gene (6 bases). This CDR3 has 15 residues. The V gene lost 3 bases and the J gene lost 6 bases, with 16 bases spanning the gap. The germline CDR1 and CDR2 sequences are LGHDT and YNNKEL (reference sequence). CDR3 loop: CASSQGTSPADTQYF. The CDR3 bases are TGTGCCAGCAGCCAGGGGACTTCCCCCGCGGATACGCAGTATTTT.

The V gene is TRBV9, the J gene TRBJ2-3; D perhaps matches TRBD1 (5 bases). Deletions cut 4 bases from V and 3 bases from J, with 12 bases between. CDR3 size: 14 residues. Germline V gene lookup returns CDR1 SGDLS and CDR2 YYNGEE. The CDR3 region is CASSSDQGTDTQYF. The CDR3 DNA reads TGTGCCAGCAGCTCAGACCAGGGAACAGATACGCAGTATTTT.

The chain couples TRBV6-5 to TRBJ2-7, with D perhaps TRBD1 (5 bases). The CDR3 is 12 amino acids. CDR1 and CDR2 from the germline V gene are MNHEY and SVGAGI. Trimming removed 6 bases from V and 4 bases from J, with 10 bases in between. CDR3 protein: CASRGAMYEQYF. The CDR3 DNA is TGTGCCAGCAGAGGGGCCATGTACGAGCAGTACTTC.